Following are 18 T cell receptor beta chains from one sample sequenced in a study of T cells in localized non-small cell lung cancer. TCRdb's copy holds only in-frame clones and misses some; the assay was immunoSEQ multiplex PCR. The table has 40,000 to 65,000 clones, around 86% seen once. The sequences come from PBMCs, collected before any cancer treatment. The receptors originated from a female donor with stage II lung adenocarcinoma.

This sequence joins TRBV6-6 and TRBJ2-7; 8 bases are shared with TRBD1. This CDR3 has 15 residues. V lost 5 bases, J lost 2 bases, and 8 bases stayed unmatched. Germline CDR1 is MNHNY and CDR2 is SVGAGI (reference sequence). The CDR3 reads CASSDRTGGAYEQYF. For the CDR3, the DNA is TGTGCCAGCAGTGACCGAACAGGGGGAGCCTACGAGCAGTACTTC.

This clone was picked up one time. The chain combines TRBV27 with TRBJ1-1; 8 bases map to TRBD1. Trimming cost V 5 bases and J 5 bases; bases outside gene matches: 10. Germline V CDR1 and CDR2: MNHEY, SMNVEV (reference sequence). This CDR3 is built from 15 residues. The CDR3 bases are TGTGCCAGCAGTCTGATGAGACAGGGGTCAACTGAAGCTTTCTTT. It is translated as CASSLMRQGSTEAFF.

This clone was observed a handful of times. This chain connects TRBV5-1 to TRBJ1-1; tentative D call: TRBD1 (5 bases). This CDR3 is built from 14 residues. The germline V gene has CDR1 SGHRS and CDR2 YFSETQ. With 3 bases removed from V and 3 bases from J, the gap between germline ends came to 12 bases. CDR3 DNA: TGCGCCAGCAGCTCCCAGGGCAGGGACACTGAAGCTTTCTTT. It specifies CASSSQGRDTEAFF.

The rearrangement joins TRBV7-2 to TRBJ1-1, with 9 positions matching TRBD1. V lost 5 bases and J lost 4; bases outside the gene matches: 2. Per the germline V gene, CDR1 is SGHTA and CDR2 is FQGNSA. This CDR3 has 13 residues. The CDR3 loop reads CASSTDRGTEAFF. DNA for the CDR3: TGTGCCAGCAGCACGGACAGGGGCACTGAAGCTTTCTTT.

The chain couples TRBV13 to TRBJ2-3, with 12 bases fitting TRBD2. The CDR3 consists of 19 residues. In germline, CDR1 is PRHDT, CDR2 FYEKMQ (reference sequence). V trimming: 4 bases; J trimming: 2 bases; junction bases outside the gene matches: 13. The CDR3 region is CASSSGTTGLAGATDTQYF. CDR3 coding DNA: TGTGCCAGCAGCTCCGGGACGACGGGACTAGCGGGTGCCACAGATACGCAGTATTTT.

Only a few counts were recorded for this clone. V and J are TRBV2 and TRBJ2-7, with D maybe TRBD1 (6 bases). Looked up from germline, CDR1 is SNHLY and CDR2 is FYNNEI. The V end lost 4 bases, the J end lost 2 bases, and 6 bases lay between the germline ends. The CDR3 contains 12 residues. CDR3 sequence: CASSGDTYEQYF. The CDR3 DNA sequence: TGTGCCAGCAGTGGGGACACCTACGAGCAGTACTTC.

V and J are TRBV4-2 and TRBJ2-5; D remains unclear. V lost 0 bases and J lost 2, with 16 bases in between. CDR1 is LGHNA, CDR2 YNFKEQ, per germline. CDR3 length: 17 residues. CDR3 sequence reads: CASSQDLVGGEQETQYF. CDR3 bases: TGTGCCAGCAGCCAAGACCTCGTAGGCGGAGAGCAAGAGACCCAGTACTTC.

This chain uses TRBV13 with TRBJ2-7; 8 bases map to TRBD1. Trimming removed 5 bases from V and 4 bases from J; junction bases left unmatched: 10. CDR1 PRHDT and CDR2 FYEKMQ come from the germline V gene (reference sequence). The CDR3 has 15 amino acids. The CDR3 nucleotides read TGTGCCAGCAGCCCCGGACAGGGTGAAGGGTACGAGCAGTACTTC. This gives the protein CASSPGQGEGYEQYF.

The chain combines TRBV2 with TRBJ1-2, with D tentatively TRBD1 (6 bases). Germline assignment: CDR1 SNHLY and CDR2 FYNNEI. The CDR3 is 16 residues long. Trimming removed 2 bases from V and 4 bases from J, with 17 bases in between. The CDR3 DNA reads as TGTGCCAGCAGTGAACGCGGGGCAGGGGCGGGCTATGGCTACACCTTC. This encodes CASSERGAGAGYGYTF.

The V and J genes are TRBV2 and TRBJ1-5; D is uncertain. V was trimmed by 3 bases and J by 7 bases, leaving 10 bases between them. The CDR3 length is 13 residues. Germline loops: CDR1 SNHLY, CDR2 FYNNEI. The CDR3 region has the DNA TGTGCCAGCAGTGACTTTCTGCAGCAGCCCCAGCATTTT. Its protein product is CASSDFLQQPQHF.

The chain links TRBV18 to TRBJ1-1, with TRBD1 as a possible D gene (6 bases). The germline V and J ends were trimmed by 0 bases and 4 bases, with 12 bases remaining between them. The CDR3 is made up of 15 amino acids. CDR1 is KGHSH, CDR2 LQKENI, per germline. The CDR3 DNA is TGTGCCAGCTCACCACCGGTAGGGGGGTCCACTGAAGCTTTCTTT. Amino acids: CASSPPVGGSTEAFF.

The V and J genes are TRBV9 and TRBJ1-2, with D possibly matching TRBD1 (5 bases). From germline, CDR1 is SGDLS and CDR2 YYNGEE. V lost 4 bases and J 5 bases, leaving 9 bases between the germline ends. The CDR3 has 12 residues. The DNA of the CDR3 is TGTGCCAGCAGCTCCCAGGGTTATGGCTACACCTTC. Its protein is CASSSQGYGYTF.

CDR3 protein: CASSPPGQLYEQYF. In nucleotides, the CDR3 is TGTGCCAGCAGCCCGCCGGGACAGTTGTACGAGCAGTACTTC. This rearrangement joins TRBV5-6 to TRBJ2-7, with 7 bases lining up with TRBD1. The CDR3 runs 14 residues. The V gene's germline CDR1 is SGHDT and CDR2 YYEEEE. V was clipped by 4 bases and J by 4 bases; unmatched bases: 8.

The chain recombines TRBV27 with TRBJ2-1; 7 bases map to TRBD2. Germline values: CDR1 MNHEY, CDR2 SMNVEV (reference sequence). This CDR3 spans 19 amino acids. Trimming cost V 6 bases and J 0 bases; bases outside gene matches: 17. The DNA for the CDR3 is TGTGCCAGCAGCCCCGGGACTATAACTACTGTAAGCTCCTACAATGAGCAGTTCTTC. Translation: CASSPGTITTVSSYNEQFF.

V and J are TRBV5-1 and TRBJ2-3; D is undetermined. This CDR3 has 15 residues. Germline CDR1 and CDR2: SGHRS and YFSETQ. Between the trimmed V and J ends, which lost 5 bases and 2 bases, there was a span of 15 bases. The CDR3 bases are TGCGCCAGCAGAGACCTCAGTGGGGACACAGATACGCAGTATTTT. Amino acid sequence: CASRDLSGDTDTQYF.

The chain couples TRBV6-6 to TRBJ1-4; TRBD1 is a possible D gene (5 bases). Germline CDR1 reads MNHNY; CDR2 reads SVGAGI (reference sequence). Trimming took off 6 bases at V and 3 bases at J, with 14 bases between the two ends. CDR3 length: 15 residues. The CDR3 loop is CASSLGAVANEKLFF. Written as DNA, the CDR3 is TGTGCCAGCAGCTTAGGGGCAGTTGCTAATGAAAAACTGTTTTTT.

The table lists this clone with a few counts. The CDR3 bases are TGTGCCATCAGCCTAGGGACAGAAGATGGCTACACCTTC. Translating it yields CAISLGTEDGYTF. This chain joins TRBV10-3 and TRBJ1-2; 7 bases are a match to TRBD1. The CDR3 contains 13 residues. J gave up 6 bases and V 6 bases, and 7 bases lay outside the gene matches. Germline V lookup: CDR1 ENHRY, CDR2 SYGVKD.

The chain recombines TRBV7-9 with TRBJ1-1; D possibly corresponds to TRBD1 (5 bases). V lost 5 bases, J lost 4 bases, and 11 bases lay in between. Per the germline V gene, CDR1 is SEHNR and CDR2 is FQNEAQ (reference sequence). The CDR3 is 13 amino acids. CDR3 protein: CASSTGRGTEAFF. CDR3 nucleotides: TGTGCCAGCAGCACGGGACGAGGCACTGAAGCTTTCTTT.